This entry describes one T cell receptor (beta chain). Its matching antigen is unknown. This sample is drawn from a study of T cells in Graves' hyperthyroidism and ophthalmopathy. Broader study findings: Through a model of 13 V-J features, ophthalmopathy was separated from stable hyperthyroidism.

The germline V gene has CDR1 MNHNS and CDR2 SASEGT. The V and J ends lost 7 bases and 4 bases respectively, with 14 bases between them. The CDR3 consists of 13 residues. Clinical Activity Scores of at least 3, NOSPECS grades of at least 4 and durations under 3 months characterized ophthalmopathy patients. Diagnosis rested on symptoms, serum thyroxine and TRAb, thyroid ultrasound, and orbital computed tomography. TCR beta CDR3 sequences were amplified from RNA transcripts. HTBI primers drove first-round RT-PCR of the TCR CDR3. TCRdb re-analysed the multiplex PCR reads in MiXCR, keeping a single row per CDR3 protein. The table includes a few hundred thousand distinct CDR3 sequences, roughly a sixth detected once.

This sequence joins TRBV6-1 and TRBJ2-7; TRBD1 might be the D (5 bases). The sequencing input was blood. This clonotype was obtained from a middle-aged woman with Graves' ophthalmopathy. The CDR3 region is CASTQTAPYEQYF. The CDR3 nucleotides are TGTGCCAGCACTCAGACAGCACCTTACGAGCAGTACTTC.